This is a list of T cell receptor beta chains from one sample in a study of identical twins. TCRdb re-derived calls from the 5' RACE reads in MiXCR, one entry per CDR3 protein. Among nearly 900,000 distinct CDR3 sequences, around an eighth were seen once, and the ten largest hold 1.5% to 2%. This sample was also put to use in a study of yellow fever vaccine responses in identical twins.

Input material: PBMCs. Receptors originate from a woman aged 18-29 years in good health. Each CDR3 is given with its conserved first and last residue.

>TRBV28|TRBJ2-3
CASRGRLLGTDTQYF
>TRBV12-3/TRBV12-4|TRBJ1-2
CASSTLMGYTF
>TRBV12-3/TRBV12-4|TRBJ2-1
CASRRSGRSSYNEQFF
>TRBV12-3/TRBV12-4|TRBJ2-1
CASSLIAGGPWEQFF
>TRBV27|TRBJ2-7
CATSSGRTRYEQYF
>TRBV3-1|TRBJ1-4
CASSLRGGNELFF
>TRBV12-3/TRBV12-4|TRBJ1-6
CASSKQGSSYNSPLHF
>TRBV24-1|TRBJ2-1
CATSDVDTSYNEQFF
>TRBV6-5|TRBJ2-2
CASSYSKAGTSGGELFF
>TRBV9|TRBJ1-3
CASSPRTDSGNTIYF
>TRBV4-1|TRBJ1-6
CASSQAGSLLHF
>TRBV6-1|TRBJ1-2
CASRLRGSIYGYTF
>TRBV29-1|TRBJ2-3
CSVVTVAPGQGTSTDTQYF
>TRBV12-3/TRBV12-4|TRBJ2-1
CASSPLKGTANNEQFF
>TRBV6-5|TRBJ2-3
CASSYGAAEGDTQYF
>TRBV9|TRBJ2-3
CASSAIQGRTDTQYF
>TRBV5-1|TRBJ2-3
CASSIVAGADTQYF
>TRBV6-1|TRBJ1-6
CASSDVGVGNSPLHF
>TRBV20-1|TRBJ2-1
CSARDQYSGRSHEQFF
>TRBV5-1|TRBJ2-5
CASGKQGPQGETQYF
>TRBV28|TRBJ1-2
CATATGGYSYTF
>TRBV29-1|TRBJ2-1
CSVTGTGSSYNEQFF
>TRBV20-1|TRBJ2-3
CSAPPGTGYTDTQYF
>TRBV19|TRBJ1-1
CASSIAPTNTEAFF
>TRBV20-1|TRBJ2-7
CSAAPLAASRSYEQYF
>TRBV7-6|TRBJ2-7
CASTPEGYYEQYF
>TRBV23-1|TRBJ1-1
CASSVKCAEAFF
>TRBV11-1|TRBJ2-1
CASSTNSGTSGPQFF
>TRBV21-1|TRBJ2-3
CASSKLDEEDTQYF